This note documents a single TCR beta chain sequence. This entry belongs to a study of OX40 agonist ivuxolimab in advanced cancers. Study overall: Partial responses were achieved by three patients, of whom one had hepatocellular carcinoma and two had cutaneous melanoma.

Between the trimmed V and J ends, which lost 5 bases and 7 bases, there was a span of 11 bases. Germline CDR1 SGHTA, CDR2 FQGTGA. The CDR3 consists of 13 residues. The assay was immunoSEQ multiplex PCR, and TCRdb's table has in-frame clones only and misses some. In the table there are more than 80,000 clones, about 90% of which are singletons. This rearrangement joins TRBV7-3 to TRBJ2-2; D may match TRBD1 or TRBD2 (5 bases each). Here the sequenced sample was CD4+ or CD8+ T cells sorted from blood, taken in a trial of the OX40 agonist ivuxolimab. The receptor comes from an adult with an advanced solid tumor such as melanoma, head and neck, liver or kidney cancer. The CDR3 DNA reads as TGTGCCAGCAGCCTGGGACCCGACGGGGAGCTGTTTTTT. It specifies CASSLGPDGELFF. Full variable domain (remainder filled in from reference TRBV7-3 and TRBJ2-2): GAGVSQTPSNKVTEKGKYVELRCDPISGHTALYWYRQSLGQGPEFLIYFQGTGAADDSGLPNDRFFAVRPEGSVSTLKIQRTERGDSAVYLCASSLGPDGELFFGEGSRLTVL.